This T cell receptor beta chain comes out of a study of T-cell reconstitution after alpha-beta-depleted transplantation in children. Study conclusions and caveats: Approximately two months post-transplant, alpha-beta T cells reportedly originated from several hundred expanded graft clones. One year post-transplant, T-cell counts and diversity were largely derived from T cells produced anew.

Trimming removed 4 bases at V and 4 bases at J, with 8 bases between. The CDR3 is 12 residues long. Germline loops: CDR1 SGHVS, CDR2 FQNEAQ. Concerning this clonotype itself: Its cognate antigen is unknown.

Unique molecular identifiers were incorporated into the prepared TCRbeta library. TCRdb processed the PCR reads anew with MiXCR; each CDR3 protein has one entry. The repertoire has fewer than 400,000 distinct CDR3 sequences, around 25% of them found once; the top ten carry 9.5% to 12%. V and J are TRBV7-8 and TRBJ2-7, with a weak D call TRBD2 (5 bases). The TCR sequence derives from a male patient under 18 who had a stem cell transplant for acute lymphoblastic leukemia, so the T cells may come from the graft donor. The sample was PBMCs, mostly from graft donor cells, taken 180 days after TCRalphabeta/CD19-depleted stem cell transplant. The CDR3 is CASSYRDYEQYF. Here the CDR3 DNA reads TGTGCCAGCAGCTACCGGGATTACGAGCAGTACTTC.